The sequence of this T cell receptor beta chain was determined in a study of vaccination and CD4 T cells after COVID-19. Treatment reported: approximately 9-day PBMC culture with coronavirus spike peptide pools or control peptides (ViraFEST assay). About this clonotype: Its matching antigen is unknown.

The Oncomine TCR Beta short-read assay sequenced DNA from cultured CD4+ T cells. TCRdb passed the PCR reads through MiXCR, listing each CDR3 protein once. Of some 20,000 distinct CDR3 sequences in the sample, about 61% were seen once. The CDR3 loop spans 16 amino acids. The germline V and J ends were trimmed by 4 bases and 10 bases, with 21 bases remaining between them. CDR1 and CDR2 from the germline V gene are SGHDT and YYEEEE. What was sequenced was CD4+ T cells from blood, cultured in vitro. The rearrangement uses TRBV5-6 and TRBJ1-6; D is ambiguous. This clonotype was sampled from a human donor who had recovered from COVID-19. The CDR3: CASSQRSWPLLSPLHF. The CDR3 coding sequence is TGTGCCAGCAGCCAACGTTCCTGGCCGCTACTCTCACCCCTCCACTTT.